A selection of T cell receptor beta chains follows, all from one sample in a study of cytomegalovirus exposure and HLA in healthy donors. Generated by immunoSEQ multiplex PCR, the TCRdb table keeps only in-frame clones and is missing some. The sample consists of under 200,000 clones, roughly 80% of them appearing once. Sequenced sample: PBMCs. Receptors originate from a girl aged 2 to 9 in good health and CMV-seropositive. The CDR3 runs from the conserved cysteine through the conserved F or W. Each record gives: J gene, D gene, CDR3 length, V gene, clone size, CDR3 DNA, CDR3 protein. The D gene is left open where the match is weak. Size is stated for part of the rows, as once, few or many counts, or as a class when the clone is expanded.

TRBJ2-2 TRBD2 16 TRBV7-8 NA TGTGCCAGCAGCTTAGTGGGGGGGTTTTACACCGGGGAGCTGTTTTTT CASSLVGGFYTGELFF
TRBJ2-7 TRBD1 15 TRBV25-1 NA TGTGCCAGCAGTGAATGGGGGACAGGGGTGAGGGAGCAGTACTTC CASSEWGTGVREQYF
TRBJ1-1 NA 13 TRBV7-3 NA TGTGCCAGCAGCTTACACATGAACACTGAAGCTTTCTTT CASSLHMNTEAFF
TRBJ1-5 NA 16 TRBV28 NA TGTGCCAGCAGTTTGGGCGGGGGGAATAGCAATCAGCCCCAGCATTTT CASSLGGGNSNQPQHF
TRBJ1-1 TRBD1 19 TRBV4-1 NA TGCGCCAGCAGCCCCCGGGCTAGGTGGACAGGGTTTTATTCGGCTGAAGCTTTCTTT CASSPRARWTGFYSAEAFF
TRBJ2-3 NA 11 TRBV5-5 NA TGTGCCAGCAGCTTCGGCAGGGAGCAGTATTTT CASSFGREQYF
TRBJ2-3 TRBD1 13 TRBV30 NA TGTGCCTTTGACAGGGGGGGCACAGATACGCAGTATTTT CAFDRGGTDTQYF
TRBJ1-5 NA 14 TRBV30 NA TGTGCCTGGACCCCGCCAGGGGATTATCAGCCCCAGCATTTT CAWTPPGDYQPQHF
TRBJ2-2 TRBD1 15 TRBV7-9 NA TGTGCCAGCAGCTTAGGACAGGGGAGGACCGGGGAGCTGTTTTTT CASSLGQGRTGELFF
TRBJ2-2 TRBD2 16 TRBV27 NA TGTGCCAGCAGACGGACTAGCGGGAGCGGCACCGGGGAGCTGTTTTTT CASRRTSGSGTGELFF
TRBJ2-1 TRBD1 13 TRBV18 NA TGTGCCAGCTCACCGACAGGGGCCGGGGAGCAGTTCTTC CASSPTGAGEQFF
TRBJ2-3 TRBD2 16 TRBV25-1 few TGTGCCAGCAGTGAATGGGCTAGCGGCGGCACAGATACGCAGTATTTT CASSEWASGGTDTQYF
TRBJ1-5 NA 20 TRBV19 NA TGTGCCAGTAGTATGAGGGCGGGCAGGGGTGTAAGGAAGAGCAATCAGCCCCAGCATTTT CASSMRAGRGVRKSNQPQHF
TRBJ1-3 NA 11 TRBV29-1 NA TGCAGCGTTGTATCTGGAAACACCATATATTTT CSVVSGNTIYF
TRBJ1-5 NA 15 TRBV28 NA TGTGCCAGCAGTTACGCAGGGATGGGCAATCAGCCCCAGCATTTT CASSYAGMGNQPQHF
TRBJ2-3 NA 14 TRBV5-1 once TGCGCCAGCAGCTTGGGACAGATCACAGATACGCAGTATTTT CASSLGQITDTQYF
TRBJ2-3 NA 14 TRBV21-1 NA TGTGCCAGGGTAATAAAGACAGGTGCAGATACGCAGTATTTT CARVIKTGADTQYF
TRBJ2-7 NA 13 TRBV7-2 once TGTGCCAGCAGCTGGGTTCGGGGCTACGAGCAGTACTTC CASSWVRGYEQYF
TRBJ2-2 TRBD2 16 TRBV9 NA TGTGCCAGCAGCGTAATGGCTAGCGGTAACACCGGGGAGCTGTTTTTT CASSVMASGNTGELFF
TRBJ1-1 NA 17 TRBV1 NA TGCACCAGCAGCCAAGATCACAGGGGACATAAGAACACTGAAGCTTTCTTT CTSSQDHRGHKNTEAFF
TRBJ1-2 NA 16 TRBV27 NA TGTGCCAGCACTCCTCTTCAGGGTCCAGCTAACTATGGCTACACCTTC CASTPLQGPANYGYTF
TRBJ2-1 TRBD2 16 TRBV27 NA TGTGCCAGCAGCCGACTAGCGGGAGTGAGGTACAATGAGCAGTTCTTC CASSRLAGVRYNEQFF
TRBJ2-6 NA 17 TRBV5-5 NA TGTGCCAGCAGCGGCCGAGACAGACTCTCTGGGGCCAACGTCCTGACTTTC CASSGRDRLSGANVLTF
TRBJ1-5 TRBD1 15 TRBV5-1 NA TGCGCCAGCAGCTTGGATACAGGGGTCAATCAGCCCCAGCATTTT CASSLDTGVNQPQHF
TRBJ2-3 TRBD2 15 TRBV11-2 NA TGTGCCAGCAGCCGAGCGGGGCTAGCCGGAGATACGCAGTATTTT CASSRAGLAGDTQYF
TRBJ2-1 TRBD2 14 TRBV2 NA TGTGCCAGCACGGCGCTAGCGGGATACAATGAGCAGTTCTTC CASTALAGYNEQFF
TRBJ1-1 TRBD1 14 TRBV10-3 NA TGTGCCATCAGTGTGTCTGGACAGGGGACTGAAGCTTTCTTT CAISVSGQGTEAFF
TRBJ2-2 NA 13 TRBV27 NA TGTGCCAGCAGGAGAGCGGGCACCGGGGAGCTGTTTTTT CASRRAGTGELFF
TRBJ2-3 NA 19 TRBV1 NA TGCACCAGCAGCCAAGAGTCTCAGCAGGGGCTAGCGGCCACAGATACGCAGTATTTT CTSSQESQQGLAATDTQYF
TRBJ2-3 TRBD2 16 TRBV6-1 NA TGTGCCAGCAGTGAAGGGCTAGCGGGAGTTTCAGATACGCAGTATTTT CASSEGLAGVSDTQYF
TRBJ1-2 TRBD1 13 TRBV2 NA TGTGCCAGCAGTGGGCAGGGGGCAATTGGCTACACCTTC CASSGQGAIGYTF
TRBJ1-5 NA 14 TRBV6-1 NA TGTGCCAGCAGTGATGGGCGGGCCAATCAGCCCCAGCATTTT CASSDGRANQPQHF
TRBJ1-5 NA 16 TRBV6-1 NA TGTGCCAGCAGTGAACGGGGGGGACCGGAAAATCAGCCCCAGCATTTT CASSERGGPENQPQHF
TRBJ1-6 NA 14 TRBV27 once TGTGCCAGCAGCCTTAACAGCCATAATTCACCCCTCCACTTT CASSLNSHNSPLHF
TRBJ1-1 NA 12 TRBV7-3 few TGTGCCAGCAGCGACGGGGACACTGAAGCTTTCTTT CASSDGDTEAFF
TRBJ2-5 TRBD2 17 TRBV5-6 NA TGTGCCAGCAGCGCCGACGTGCCGGGACTAGCGAGGGAGACCCAGTACTTC CASSADVPGLARETQYF
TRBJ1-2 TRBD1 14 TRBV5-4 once TGTGCCAGCAGCTTGGGGGCAGGGGGAGGCGGCTACACCTTC CASSLGAGGGGYTF
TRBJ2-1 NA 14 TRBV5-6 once TGTGCCAGCAGCTTTATAGCTAGCATGGATGAGCAGTTCTTC CASSFIASMDEQFF
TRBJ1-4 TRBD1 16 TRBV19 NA TGTGCCAGTAGTATCCCAGGGGGAGCAACTAATGAAAAACTGTTTTTT CASSIPGGATNEKLFF
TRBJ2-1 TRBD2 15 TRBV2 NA TGTGCCAGCAGGGTAGCGGGGAGCTCCTACAATGAGCAGTTCTTC CASRVAGSSYNEQFF
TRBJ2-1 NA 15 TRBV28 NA TGTGCCAGCAGTTTTGGTACACAGGGCTACAATGAGCAGTTCTTC CASSFGTQGYNEQFF
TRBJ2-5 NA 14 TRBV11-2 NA TGTGCCAGCAGCTCCCTACGGGTTGGAGAGACCCAGTACTTC CASSSLRVGETQYF
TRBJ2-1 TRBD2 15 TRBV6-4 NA TGTGCCAGCAGGGGCCTCGGGGGGGAGGGTCGGGAGCAGTTCTTC CASRGLGGEGREQFF
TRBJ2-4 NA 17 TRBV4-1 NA TGCGCCAGCAGCACACGCGGGACAGACTTAGCCAAAAACATTCAGTACTTC CASSTRGTDLAKNIQYF
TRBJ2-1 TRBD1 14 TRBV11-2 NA TGTGCCAGCAGCCCTAGGACAGGTTACAATGAGCAGTTCTTC CASSPRTGYNEQFF
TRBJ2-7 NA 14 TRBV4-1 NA TGCGCCAGCAGCCAACTTCAGGTCGCCTACGAGCAGTACTTC CASSQLQVAYEQYF
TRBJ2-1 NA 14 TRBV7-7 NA TGTGCTAGCAGCTTGTTCGAGGGATACAATGAGCAGTTCTTC CASSLFEGYNEQFF
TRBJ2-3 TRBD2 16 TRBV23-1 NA TGCGCCAGCAGTCAGGCCACTAGCGAGAGCACAGATACGCAGTATTTT CASSQATSESTDTQYF
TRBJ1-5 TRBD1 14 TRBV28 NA TGTGCCAGCAGTGGACAGGGAGGCAATCAGCCCCAGCATTTT CASSGQGGNQPQHF
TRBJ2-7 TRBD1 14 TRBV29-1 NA TGCAGCGCTCAGGACAGGGCCAGCTCCTACGAGCAGTACTTC CSAQDRASSYEQYF
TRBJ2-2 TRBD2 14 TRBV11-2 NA TGTGCCAGCAGCCCGACTAGCGTAGACGGGGAGCTGTTTTTT CASSPTSVDGELFF
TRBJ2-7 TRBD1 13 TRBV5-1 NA TGCGCCAGCAGCTCACAGGGGGCCGGGGAGCAGTACTTC CASSSQGAGEQYF
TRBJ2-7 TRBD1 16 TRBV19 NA TGTGCCACCTCATCCCCCGGGACAGGGTCTTCCTACGAGCAGTACTTC CATSSPGTGSSYEQYF
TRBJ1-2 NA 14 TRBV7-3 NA TGTGCCAGCAGCTTAGGCAGGGAATTGTTTGGCTACACCTTC CASSLGRELFGYTF
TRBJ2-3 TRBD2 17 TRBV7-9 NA TGTGCCAGCAGCTTCTCACGACTAGCGGGAGGCACAGATACGCAGTATTTT CASSFSRLAGGTDTQYF
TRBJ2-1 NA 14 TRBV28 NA TGTGCCAGCAGTTTCGCCGGCCCTAGCAGTGAGCAGTTCTTC CASSFAGPSSEQFF
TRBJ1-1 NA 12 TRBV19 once TGTGCCAGTAGGGAGGGAGGCGCTGAAGCTTTCTTT CASREGGAEAFF